This T cell receptor beta chain came from a study of CD8+ T cells in alopecia areata. Study summary: For the treated group, dosing was oral tofacitinib at 5 to 10 mg twice daily. Study observations and caveats: Against the mouse data, patients shared TCRs less clearly, possibly for HLA reasons.

For this clone: Its antigen is undetermined.

After isolation, RNA underwent reverse transcription to generate cDNA as the sequencing template. Sequenced by immunoSEQ multiplex PCR; TCRdb stores in-frame clones only, minus some. This table holds 110,000 to 150,000 clones, approximately 86% found once. There are 15 residues in the CDR3. From germline, CDR1 is SGDLS and CDR2 YYNGEE. V gave up 3 bases and J gave up 0 bases; unmatched junction bases: 4. The treatment: oral pan-JAK inhibitor, 5-10 mg twice daily. Alopecia areata patients had lesional scalp punch biopsies and peripheral blood taken from them. The sorting of PBMCs gave CD4+ and CD8+ T cells.

This TCR was recovered from a human donor with alopecia areata. The chain uses TRBV9 and TRBJ2-3; TRBD2 matches at 7 bases. The material was CD8+ T cells sorted from blood, obtained at week 4, from a patient treated with tofacitinib. The CDR3 sequence is CASSASGTSTDTQYF. The CDR3 DNA reads TGTGCCAGCAGCGCTAGCGGCACTAGCACAGATACGCAGTATTTT.